The 18 T cell receptor beta chains reported below all come from one sample, sequenced in a study of T cell repertoires in cytomegalovirus infection. No antigen is known for these receptors. One entry per CDR3 protein results from TCRdb running MiXCR on the reads. The data contain around 100,000 distinct CDR3 sequences, around 40% of them seen just once; the ten biggest clones take up roughly 70%. Source: CD8+ T cells from cultured PBMCs, taken from culture after CMV antigen stimulation. The source of these receptors is a human donor in good health (CMV status not recorded). Some clones in this sample may be carry-over from other donors' samples.

The V call is TRBV7-4, the J call TRBJ2-5; a weak D match, TRBD1 (5 bases). V lost 4 bases to trimming and J lost 2 bases, with 14 bases between them. Germline CDR1 SGHVT, CDR2 SQSDAQ. This CDR3 contains 15 residues. CDR3 residues: CASSSTEIKQETQYF. DNA of the CDR3: TGTGCCAGCAGCTCGACAGAGATTAAACAAGAGACCCAGTACTTC.

The genes are TRBV6-6 and TRBJ2-1, with D perhaps matching TRBD2 (5 bases). V gave up 1 base and J gave up 9 bases, with 13 bases separating them. CDR1 is MNHNY, CDR2 SVGAGI, per germline (reference sequence). The CDR3 loop spans 14 amino acids. DNA of the CDR3: TGTGCCAGCAGTTACTTAGCTGGTGGAGGTGAGCAGTTCTTC. Protein sequence: CASSYLAGGGEQFF.

The chain recombines TRBV27 with TRBJ2-1; a possible D gene is TRBD2 (6 bases). Trimming removed 9 bases at V and 4 bases at J, with 16 bases between. The germline V gene has CDR1 MNHEY and CDR2 SMNVEV (reference sequence). This CDR3 is built from 14 residues. CDR3 in DNA: TGTGCCAGTAGACTAGGGGCCGATTACAATGAGCAGTTCTTC. Its protein is CASRLGADYNEQFF.

This chain joins TRBV10-3 and TRBJ2-1; TRBD2 aligns across 14 bases. Germline V lookup: CDR1 ENHRY, CDR2 SYGVKD. V lost 6 bases to trimming and J lost 6 bases; unmatched junction nucleotides: 7. This CDR3 has 16 amino acids. CDR3 loop: CAISRLAGGSLNEQFF. The CDR3 DNA reads TGTGCCATCAGCCGACTAGCGGGGGGGTCCCTCAATGAGCAGTTCTTC.

V usage is TRBV10-3 and J usage is TRBJ2-1, with 11 bases fitting TRBD1. The junction had 9 bases not matched to a gene; V was cut back by 2 bases and J by 3 bases. CDR1 and CDR2 (germline): ENHRY, SYGVKD. The CDR3 loop spans 18 amino acids. The CDR3 loop is CAISETFPGTGGYNEQFF. CDR3 bases: TGTGCCATCAGTGAGACTTTCCCCGGGACAGGGGGCTACAATGAGCAGTTCTTC.

This clonotype showed up many times. The CDR3 sequence: CASRTPERYEQYF. CDR3 DNA: TGTGCCAGCAGGACCCCGGAAAGATACGAGCAGTACTTC. The chain couples TRBV2 to TRBJ2-7; no firm D call. The length of the CDR3 is 13 residues. Germline CDR1 reads SNHLY; CDR2 reads FYNNEI. Trimming cost V 6 bases and J 4 bases, with 13 bases left between them.

V and J are TRBV27 and TRBJ1-5, with D possibly being TRBD1 (6 bases). The CDR3 sequence is 15 residues long. In germline, CDR1 is MNHEY, CDR2 SMNVEV (reference sequence). Trimming stripped 2 bases from V and 6 bases from J, with 14 bases between. The CDR3, as DNA: TGTGCCAGCAGTTTAAACAGACTAGGGGGTCAGCCCCAGCATTTT. This sequence encodes CASSLNRLGGQPQHF.

The chain couples TRBV13 to TRBJ2-7, with D hard to call. Germline CDR1 is PRHDT and CDR2 is FYEKMQ (reference sequence). The CDR3 runs to 13 residues. The V end lost 1 base, the J end lost 3 bases, and 7 bases lay between the germline ends. This chain's CDR3 is CASSLVIGYEQYF. The CDR3 DNA is TGTGCCAGCAGCTTAGTTATCGGCTACGAGCAGTACTTC.

This clonotype has just a few counts. The chain links TRBV7-9 to TRBJ2-5; a weak D match, TRBD2 (6 bases). Deletions cut 5 bases from V and 4 bases from J, with 14 bases between. Germline CDR1 is SEHNR and CDR2 is FQNEAQ (reference sequence). This CDR3 is built from 14 residues. CDR3 residues: CASSAESGGETQYF. CDR3 DNA: TGTGCCAGCAGCGCCGAGTCCGGGGGAGAGACCCAGTACTTC.

This clonotype was recorded many times. The rearrangement joins TRBV7-3 to TRBJ2-1; D may match TRBD1 or TRBD2 (5 bases each). Trimming removed 8 bases at V and 6 bases at J, with 8 bases between. The CDR3 length is 11 residues. Germline V gene sequence: CDR1 SGHTA, CDR2 FQGTGA. The CDR3 region is CASGDLNEQFF. In DNA, the CDR3 is TGTGCCAGCGGGGACCTCAATGAGCAGTTCTTC. Combining the CDR3 with reference TRBV7-3 and TRBJ2-1 gives the whole variable domain GAGVSQTPSNKVTEKGKYVELRCDPISGHTALYWYRQSLGQGPEFLIYFQGTGAADDSGLPNDRFFAVRPEGSVSTLKIQRTERGDSAVYLCASGDLNEQFFGPGTRLTVL.

This clonotype came up a few times. The J gene is TRBJ2-5, the V gene TRBV7-2, with 11 bases fitting TRBD2. This CDR3 region has 15 residues. With V trimmed by 3 bases and J by 5 bases, 5 bases remained unmatched. Germline values: CDR1 SGHTA, CDR2 FQGNSA. DNA for the CDR3: TGTGCCAGCAGCTTGACTAGCGGGGAGGTGGAGACCCAGTACTTC. Its translation: CASSLTSGEVETQYF.

The CDR3 loop reads CASSLWTSTGELFF. The CDR3 region has the DNA TGTGCCAGCAGTTTATGGACGTCTACCGGGGAGCTGTTTTTT. This chain connects TRBV12-3 or TRBV12-4 to TRBJ2-2, with D uncertain. V was cut by 2 bases and J by 5 bases, with 9 bases left in between. The CDR3 length is 14 residues.

V and J are TRBV27 and TRBJ1-1; possible D gene TRBD1, 5 bases. The CDR3 is made up of 13 amino acids. With 6 bases removed from V and 4 bases from J, the gap between germline ends came to 12 bases. Germline V CDR1 and CDR2: MNHEY, SMNVEV (reference sequence). Written as DNA, the CDR3 is TGTGCCAGCAGCCGGCAGGGACCCACTGAAGCTTTCTTT. Amino acid sequence: CASSRQGPTEAFF.

This clonotype was recorded a few times. The V call is TRBV7-6, the J call TRBJ2-3; tentatively, D is TRBD1 (5 bases). V lost 5 bases and J lost 3, with 21 bases in between. Germline-derived CDR1 and CDR2 are SGHVS and FNYEAQ. The CDR3 covers 17 residues. CDR3: CASSQFLGAARTDTQYF. The DNA for the CDR3 is TGTGCCAGCAGCCAGTTCCTAGGGGCAGCTCGGACAGATACGCAGTATTTT.

At least ten counts were recorded for this clonotype. The chain couples TRBV7-8 to TRBJ2-3; 10 bases are a match to TRBD2. This CDR3 contains 19 residues. The junction had 12 bases not matched to a gene; V was cut back by 3 bases and J by 0 bases. Looked up from germline, CDR1 is SGHVS and CDR2 is FQNEAQ. The CDR3 is CASSFHRSSGGASTDTQYF. The CDR3 DNA sequence: TGTGCCAGCAGCTTTCATAGGTCTAGCGGGGGAGCTAGCACAGATACGCAGTATTTT.

This clonotype was seen ten or more times. CDR3 sequence reads: CASSPGRISGNTIYF. As DNA, the CDR3 is TGTGCCAGCAGCCCGGGGCGGATCTCTGGAAACACCATATATTTT. The rearrangement joins TRBV9 to TRBJ1-3, with a tentative D call TRBD1 (5 bases). The CDR3 length is 15 residues. V lost 4 bases and J lost 0, with 11 bases in between. CDR1 and CDR2 (germline): SGDLS, YYNGEE.

The chain uses TRBV6-6 and TRBJ2-7, with TRBD2 as a possible D gene (5 bases). Between the trimmed V and J ends, which lost 2 bases and 1 base, there was a span of 12 bases. In germline, CDR1 is MNHNY, CDR2 SVGAGI (reference sequence). This CDR3 region has 15 residues. The CDR3 coding sequence is TGTGCCAGCAGTTACGTCGAGGGAGCTTCCTACGAGCAGTACTTC. Protein: CASSYVEGASYEQYF.

The chain is built from TRBV13 and TRBJ1-1; D call uncertain. Germline V gene sequence: CDR1 PRHDT, CDR2 FYEKMQ (reference sequence). The CDR3 has 14 residues. The V and J ends lost 2 bases and 1 base respectively, with 8 bases between them. The chain's CDR3 is CASSLFQTNTEAFF. In DNA, the CDR3 is TGTGCCAGCAGCTTATTCCAAACGAACACTGAAGCTTTCTTT. Filled out from reference TRBV13 and TRBJ1-1, the complete variable domain reads AAGVIQSPRHLIKEKRETATLKCYPIPRHDTVYWYQQGPGQDPQFLISFYEKMQSDKGSIPDRFSAQQFSDYHSELNMSSLELGDSALYFCASSLFQTNTEAFFGQGTRLTVV.